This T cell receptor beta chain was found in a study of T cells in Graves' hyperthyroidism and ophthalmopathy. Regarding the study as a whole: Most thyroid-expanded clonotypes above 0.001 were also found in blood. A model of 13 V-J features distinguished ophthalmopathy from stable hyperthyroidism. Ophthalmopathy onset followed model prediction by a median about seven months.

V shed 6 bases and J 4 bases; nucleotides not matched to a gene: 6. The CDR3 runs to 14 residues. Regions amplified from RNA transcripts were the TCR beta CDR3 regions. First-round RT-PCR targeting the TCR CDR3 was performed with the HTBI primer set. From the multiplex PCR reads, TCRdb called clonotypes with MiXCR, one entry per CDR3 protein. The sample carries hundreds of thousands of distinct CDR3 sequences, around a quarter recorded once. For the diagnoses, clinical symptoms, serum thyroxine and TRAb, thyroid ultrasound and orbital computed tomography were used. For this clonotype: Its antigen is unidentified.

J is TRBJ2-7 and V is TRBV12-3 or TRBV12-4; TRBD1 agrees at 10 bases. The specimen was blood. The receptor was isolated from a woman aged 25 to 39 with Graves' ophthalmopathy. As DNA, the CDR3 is TGTGCCAGCAGAGGAGGGACAGGGGCTTACGAGCAGTACTTC. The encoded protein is CASRGGTGAYEQYF.